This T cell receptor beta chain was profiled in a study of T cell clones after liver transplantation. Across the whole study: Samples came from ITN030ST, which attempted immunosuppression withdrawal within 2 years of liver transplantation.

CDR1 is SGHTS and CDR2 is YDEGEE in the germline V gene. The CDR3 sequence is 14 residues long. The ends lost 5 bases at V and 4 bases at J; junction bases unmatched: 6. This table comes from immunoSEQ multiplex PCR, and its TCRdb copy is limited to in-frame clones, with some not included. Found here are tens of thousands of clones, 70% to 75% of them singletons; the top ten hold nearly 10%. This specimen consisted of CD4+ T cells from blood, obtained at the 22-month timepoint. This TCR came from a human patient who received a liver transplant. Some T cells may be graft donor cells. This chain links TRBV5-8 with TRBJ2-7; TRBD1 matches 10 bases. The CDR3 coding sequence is TGTGCCAGCAGGTCCCGGGACAGGGGTTACGAGCAGTACTTC. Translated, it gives CASRSRDRGYEQYF.